The 28 T cell receptor beta chains below were found in one sample sequenced in a study of response to subunit inactivated influenza vaccine (dated by TCRdb to 2017 to 2018). Libraries were built with RT-PCR. The listed sequencing device is Illumina HiSeq 2500. The public reads were reanalyzed by TCRdb: fastp trimming at Q25, MiXCR alignment, in-frame beta chains only. Entries are consolidated by CDR3 protein sequence, retaining the most common genes and DNA. Within this sample are roughly 700,000 distinct CDR3 sequences, with about 14% of them counted one time only. The ten largest make up less than 7% of the sample. The specimen was PBMCs from blood, collected 14 to 15 days before vaccination. Receptors were obtained from a man aged 45-65 years who received an inactivated influenza vaccine. Donor details come from another sample of the same person, matched by shared clones.

This clonotype was seen a few times. The genes are TRBV10-2 and TRBJ2-1; perhaps D is TRBD1 or TRBD2 (5 bases each). Looked up from germline, CDR1 is WSHSY and CDR2 is SAAADI. V was pared by 6 bases and J by 0 bases, with 12 bases between. The CDR3 covers 15 residues. CDR3 in amino acids: CASRPGQGSYNEQFF. The CDR3 coding sequence is TGCGCCAGCAGACCGGGGCAGGGCTCCTACAATGAGCAGTTCTTC.

This rearrangement joins TRBV6-1 to TRBJ2-3; 7 positions match TRBD2. This CDR3 is built from 15 residues. J gave up 0 bases and V 7 bases, and 7 bases lay outside the gene matches. CDR1 and CDR2 (germline): MNHNS, SASEGT. The CDR3 DNA is TGTGCCAGCAAAATGGGCGGGAGTAGCACAGATACGCAGTATTTT. Its protein product is CASKMGGSSTDTQYF.

This chain uses TRBV5-1 with TRBJ2-2; D remains unclear. Germline V gives CDR1 SGHRS, CDR2 YFSETQ. CDR3 length: 13 residues. V shed 0 bases and J shed 6 bases, with 6 bases lying between them. CDR3: CASSLDPAGELFF. CDR3 bases: TGCGCCAGCAGCTTGGACCCTGCCGGGGAGCTGTTTTTT. The complete variable domain, with remaining parts taken from reference TRBV5-1 and TRBJ2-2, reads KAGVTQTPRYLIKTRGQQVTLSCSPISGHRSVSWYQQTPGQGLQFLFEYFSETQRNKGNFPGRFSGRQFSNSRSEMNVSTLELGDSALYLCASSLDPAGELFFGEGSRLTVL.

This clonotype has just a few counts. The chain has TRBV9 and TRBJ2-2; possible D gene TRBD1, 6 bases. Deletions cut 2 bases from V and 4 bases from J, with 12 bases between. Germline loops: CDR1 SGDLS, CDR2 YYNGEE. This CDR3 contains 15 residues. The CDR3 region is CASSVQGSFTGELFF. DNA of the CDR3: TGTGCCAGCAGCGTGCAGGGGAGTTTCACCGGGGAGCTGTTTTTT.

The chain links TRBV20-1 to TRBJ2-3, with 9 bases aligning to TRBD2. Germline V gene sequence: CDR1 DFQATT, CDR2 SNEGSKA (reference sequence). V gave up 0 bases and J gave up 2 bases; unmatched junction bases: 6. The CDR3 is 16 amino acids. This chain's CDR3 is CSARDPKRGVTDTQYF. DNA of the CDR3: TGCAGTGCTAGAGATCCCAAGCGGGGGGTCACAGATACGCAGTATTTT.

This clonotype has more than one count but fewer than ten. The chain is built from TRBV7-9 and TRBJ2-2; D perhaps matches TRBD2 (5 bases). V was clipped by 4 bases and J by 0 bases, with 12 bases between them. The CDR3 runs 16 residues. The germline V gene encodes CDR1 SEHNR and CDR2 FQNEAQ (reference sequence). CDR3 sequence reads: CASSSRRGSNTGELFF. CDR3 sequence (DNA): TGTGCCAGCAGCTCTAGACGGGGTTCGAACACCGGGGAGCTGTTTTTT.

Many counts were recorded for this clonotype. This chain connects TRBV6-5 to TRBJ2-2; D is ambiguous. Trimming removed 6 bases from V and 4 bases from J, with 3 bases in between. CDR3 length: 11 residues. CDR1 and CDR2 from the germline V gene are MNHEY and SVGAGI. The CDR3 here is CASRSTGELFF. CDR3 in DNA: TGTGCCAGCAGGTCCACCGGGGAGCTGTTTTTT.

This clonotype occurred many times. This sequence joins TRBV5-1 and TRBJ2-3; 10 bases are a match to TRBD2. Germline lookup yields CDR1 SGHRS and CDR2 YFSETQ. V gave up 0 bases and J gave up 4 bases; unmatched junction bases: 2. This CDR3 has 15 amino acids. CDR3 loop: CASSLASGSADTQYF. The CDR3 DNA reads TGCGCCAGCAGCTTGGCTAGCGGGAGTGCAGATACGCAGTATTTT. Looking up the rest from reference TRBV5-1 and TRBJ2-3 gives the full variable domain: KAGVTQTPRYLIKTRGQQVTLSCSPISGHRSVSWYQQTPGQGLQFLFEYFSETQRNKGNFPGRFSGRQFSNSRSEMNVSTLELGDSALYLCASSLASGSADTQYFGPGTRLTVL.

Of note for this clonotype: The germline gene is not matched at one end of the junction; a read error may be the cause. This sequence joins TRBV20-1 and TRBJ2-1; 8 bases agree with TRBD2. This CDR3 has 16 residues. Germline V CDR1 and CDR2: DFQATT, SNEGSKA (reference sequence). CDR3 bases: TGCAGTGCTATCCACCGGGGGGGAGGCTCCTACAATGAGCAGTCCTTC. It is translated as CSAIHRGGGSYNEQSF.

The chain combines TRBV3-1 with TRBJ1-3, with 7 bases fitting TRBD1. J was trimmed by 4 bases and V by 6 bases; bases with no gene match: 12. Germline CDR1 reads LGHDT; CDR2 reads YNNKEL (reference sequence). CDR3 size: 16 residues. In DNA form, the CDR3 reads TGTGCCAGCAGAGATACAGGGGCTCTGTGGGGAAACACCATATATTTT. Amino acids: CASRDTGALWGNTIYF.

For the CDR3, the DNA is TGTGCCAGCAGACCACCCGCCGACAGGGGTTCGTCGGGCTACACCTTC. Protein: CASRPPADRGSSGYTF. This sequence joins TRBV27 and TRBJ1-2, with 8 bases lining up with TRBD1. V gave up 6 bases and J gave up 8 bases; unmatched junction bases: 17. Per germline, CDR1 MNHEY and CDR2 SMNVEV (reference sequence). The CDR3 contains 16 residues.

In its sample, this clonotype was seen a few times. This chain joins TRBV20-1 and TRBJ2-3; D is perhaps TRBD2 (7 bases). Trimming took 5 bases from V and 6 from J, leaving 18 bases between them. Looked up from germline, CDR1 is DFQATT and CDR2 is SNEGSKA (reference sequence). The CDR3 length is 14 residues. The CDR3 here is CSALEGGPGDTQYF. The CDR3 DNA follows: TGCAGTGCTCTAGAGGGGGGGCCTGGGGATACGCAGTATTTT.

The CDR3 DNA reads as TGTGCCAGCAGCGTAGGCAACGGCGAGACTGAAGCTTTCTTT. Protein product: CASSVGNGETEAFF. The chain couples TRBV9 to TRBJ1-1; D is undetermined. V gave up 0 bases and J gave up 5 bases, with 11 bases separating them. Germline V gene sequence: CDR1 SGDLS, CDR2 YYNGEE. The CDR3 is 14 residues long. The full variable domain, its missing parts supplied by reference TRBV9 and TRBJ1-1, is DSGVTQTPKHLITATGQRVTLRCSPRSGDLSVYWYQQSLDQGLQFLIQYYNGEERAKGNILERFSAQQFPDLHSELNLSSLELGDSALYFCASSVGNGETEAFFGQGTRLTVV.

Only a few counts were recorded for this clonotype. The chain couples TRBV27 to TRBJ2-3; 9 bases are shared with TRBD2. Germline V gene data show CDR1 as MNHEY and CDR2 as SMNVEV (reference sequence). V lost 6 bases and J lost 3; bases outside the gene matches: 4. This CDR3 spans 14 amino acids. The CDR3 is CASRFSGRTDTQYF. DNA of the CDR3: TGTGCCAGCAGATTTAGCGGGAGAACAGATACGCAGTATTTT.

There are a few counts of this clonotype. The chain has TRBV5-1 and TRBJ2-2; D gene unclear. This CDR3 has 14 residues. CDR1 SGHRS and CDR2 YFSETQ come from the germline V gene. Trimming cost V 0 bases and J 6 bases, with 9 bases left between them. Here the CDR3 reads CASSLGHGAGELFF. CDR3 nucleotides: TGCGCCAGCAGCTTGGGACACGGCGCCGGGGAGCTGTTTTTT.

This chain joins TRBV20-1 and TRBJ2-7; D gene ambiguous. The CDR3 has 14 residues. Trimming stripped 0 bases from V and 2 bases from J, with 11 bases between. Looked up from germline, CDR1 is DFQATT and CDR2 is SNEGSKA (reference sequence). The CDR3: CSARDLTLPYEQYF. The CDR3 region has the DNA TGCAGTGCTAGAGATCTTACCCTTCCCTACGAGCAGTACTTC.

The rearrangement links TRBV14 to TRBJ2-1, with a tentative D call TRBD2 (5 bases). Germline loops: CDR1 SGHDN, CDR2 FVKESK. The CDR3 is made up of 15 amino acids. The ends were cut back, 3 bases at V and 4 bases at J, with 13 bases in the middle. CDR3 nucleotides: TGTGCCAGCAGCCATCCGGGAACTAATTACAATGAGCAGTTCTTC. Protein: CASSHPGTNYNEQFF.

V gene TRBV7-2 combines with J gene TRBJ1-1, with 9 nucleotides matching TRBD1. V trimming: 5 bases; J trimming: 7 bases; junction bases outside the gene matches: 8. Germline lookup yields CDR1 SGHTA and CDR2 FQGNSA. This CDR3 contains 14 residues. Here the CDR3 DNA reads TGTGCCAGCAGCCTGACAGGGGGTCCCGGTGAAGCTTTCTTT. The encoded protein is CASSLTGGPGEAFF. Drawing the rest from reference TRBV7-2 and TRBJ1-1, the complete variable domain is GAGVSQSPSNKVTEKGKDVELRCDPISGHTALYWYRQSLGQGLEFLIYFQGNSAPDKSGLPSDRFSAERTGGSVSTLTIQRTQQEDSAVYLCASSLTGGPGEAFFGQGTRLTVV.

This clonotype has ten or more counts. The chain carries TRBV4-2 and TRBJ2-1; D gene uncertain. The CDR3 runs to 16 residues. With 0 bases removed from V and 0 bases from J, the gap between germline ends came to 9 bases. Germline V gene sequence: CDR1 LGHNA, CDR2 YNFKEQ. Written as DNA, the CDR3 is TGTGCCAGCAGCCAAGAGCGGTATAGCTCCTACAATGAGCAGTTCTTC. Translated: CASSQERYSSYNEQFF.

This clonotype turned up a few times. The V gene is TRBV6-1, the J gene TRBJ2-2; D is unresolved. Trimming stripped 8 bases from V and 7 bases from J, with 20 bases between. From germline, CDR1 is MNHNS and CDR2 SASEGT. This CDR3 contains 15 residues. The CDR3 coding sequence is TGTGCCAGCGCCACCCAGTGGGTATTGGTCGGGGAGCTGTTTTTT. It encodes CASATQWVLVGELFF.

The V gene is TRBV4-2, the J gene TRBJ2-5, with TRBD2 identical over 9 bases. The ends lost 1 base at V and 3 bases at J; junction bases unmatched: 3. This CDR3 has 15 amino acids. The germline V gene encodes CDR1 LGHNA and CDR2 YNFKEQ. The CDR3 spells CASSQGSGGKETQYF. CDR3 nucleotides: TGTGCCAGCAGCCAAGGCAGCGGGGGGAAAGAGACCCAGTACTTC.

The chain couples TRBV6-1 to TRBJ2-7; 9 nucleotides agree with TRBD2. J lost 2 bases, V lost 7 bases, and 3 bases had no gene match. CDR1 is MNHNS and CDR2 is SASEGT in the germline V gene. This CDR3 region has 13 residues. CDR3 in amino acids: CASIASGTYEQYF. The DNA for the CDR3 is TGTGCCAGCATCGCTAGCGGGACCTACGAGCAGTACTTC.

The chain joins TRBV28 to TRBJ2-7; D call uncertain. The germline V and J ends were trimmed by 5 bases and 4 bases, with 15 bases remaining between them. The CDR3 loop spans 14 amino acids. CDR1 MDHEN and CDR2 SYDVKM come from the germline V gene. Here the CDR3 DNA reads TGTGCCAGCAGTACCTATCGGCCCTCTTACGAGCAGTACTTC. Translation: CASSTYRPSYEQYF.

The V and J genes are TRBV18 and TRBJ2-1, with 10 positions matching TRBD1. The CDR3 sequence is 14 residues long. Germline V gives CDR1 KGHSH, CDR2 LQKENI. Losses at the gene ends were 8 bases for V and 6 bases for J; bases not matched to a gene: 7. The CDR3 region is CASTGTGVANEQFF. As DNA, the CDR3 is TGTGCCAGCACGGGGACAGGGGTGGCCAATGAGCAGTTCTTC.

The J gene is TRBJ1-5, the V gene TRBV20-1; TRBD1 aligns across 10 bases. CDR3 length equals 14 residues. V lost 3 bases, J lost 8 bases, and 7 bases stayed unmatched. From germline, CDR1 is DFQATT and CDR2 SNEGSKA (reference sequence). The DNA of the CDR3 is TGCAGTGCTAGGGCCGGGACAGGGGTTAAGCCCCAGCATTTT. Translated: CSARAGTGVKPQHF.

This clonotype was found a few times. CDR3 residues: CASSSGTSRDEQFF. The CDR3 DNA reads TGCGCCAGCAGCTCCGGGACTAGTAGGGATGAGCAGTTCTTC. This rearrangement joins TRBV5-1 to TRBJ2-1, with 8 bases fitting TRBD2. The CDR3 consists of 14 residues. Germline lookup yields CDR1 SGHRS and CDR2 YFSETQ. Trimming cost V 3 bases and J 8 bases; bases outside gene matches: 7.

The rearrangement links TRBV6-5 to TRBJ1-6, with D unresolved. The length of the CDR3 is 17 residues. V was clipped by 1 base and J by 0 bases, with 10 bases between them. Per the germline V gene, CDR1 is MNHEY and CDR2 is SVGAGI. Written as DNA, the CDR3 is TGTGCCAGCAGTTACTGGGGAGGGAGCTCCTATAATTCACCCCTCCACTTT. This sequence encodes CASSYWGGSSYNSPLHF.

In this sample, this clonotype turned up a few times. The chain carries TRBV12-3 or TRBV12-4 and TRBJ1-2, with D unresolved. There are 15 residues in the CDR3. Trimming pared 3 bases from V and 0 bases from J, leaving 11 bases between. DNA for the CDR3: TGTGCCAGCAGTTTCAGAGGCAACTCTAACTATGGCTACACCTTC. Translated, it gives CASSFRGNSNYGYTF.